The sequence of this T cell receptor beta chain was determined in a study of OX40 agonist ivuxolimab in advanced cancers. Study-level information: Having had anti-PD-1, anti-PD-L1 or anti-CTLA-4 therapy before was allowed, and around 44% had some. Findings and caveats of the study: The specificity for antigen of the expanded peripheral T cells was not determined.

Clones were read by immunoSEQ multiplex PCR, and TCRdb kept only the in-frame ones, dropping some. This table holds 90,000 or so clones, 75% to 95% found once. Comments on this clone: As yet, its antigen is unknown.

A history of autoimmune disease or systemic immunosuppression excluded patients. Trimming cost V 9 bases and J 0 bases, with 27 bases left between them. From germline, CDR1 is LNHDA and CDR2 SQIVND (reference sequence). The CDR3 is made up of 19 amino acids. The chain combines TRBV19 with TRBJ1-3, with D tentatively TRBD1 (5 bases). Sequences were derived from CD4+ or CD8+ T cells sorted from blood, sampled in a trial of the OX40 agonist ivuxolimab. This receptor was obtained from an adult with an advanced solid tumor such as melanoma, head and neck, liver or kidney cancer. CDR3 sequence: CASQPRGGFNRRSGNTIYF. The DNA of the CDR3 is TGTGCCAGCCAGCCCCGGGGGGGTTTCAACCGTCGCTCTGGAAACACCATATATTTT.